The clone carrying this TCR beta chain was picked up a small number of times. Its target is not known. Then a second PCR, running roughly 6 to 12 cycles, was carried out with a sample-barcoded 5' primer and a J-beta primer mix. Each CDR3 protein gets one entry after TCRdb re-called the 5' RACE reads with MiXCR. The sample lists about 580,000 distinct CDR3 sequences; around half were seen once. These data are taken from a study of blood T cells in healthy people across ages. The study's findings and limits: Naive CD4+ cell counts and diversity both ran higher in long-lived than in aged donors.

Germline V gives CDR1 SGHRS, CDR2 YFSETQ. The CDR3 spans 15 residues. V trimming: 0 bases; J trimming: 9 bases; junction bases outside the gene matches: 8. V gene TRBV5-1 combines with J gene TRBJ2-1, with 8 bases lining up with TRBD1. The sample was blood. The origin of this receptor is a man older than 75 in good health. CDR3 bases: TGCGCCAGCAGCTTGGGAGACAGGGGATGGGGTGAGCAGTTCTTC. Amino acids: CASSLGDRGWGEQFF. Complete variable domain (other parts from reference TRBV5-1 and TRBJ2-1): KAGVTQTPRYLIKTRGQQVTLSCSPISGHRSVSWYQQTPGQGLQFLFEYFSETQRNKGNFPGRFSGRQFSNSRSEMNVSTLELGDSALYLCASSLGDRGWGEQFFGPGTRLTVL.